These 28 T cell receptor beta chains originate from one sample sequenced in a study of cytomegalovirus exposure and HLA in healthy donors. The primer mix had 60 Vbeta and 13 Jbeta primers. Assay: immunoSEQ multiplex PCR; the TCRdb copy retains only in-frame clones and omits some. The table has roughly 120,000 clones, over 75% seen once. Source material: PBMCs. These receptors were obtained from a woman younger than 35 in good health and CMV-seronegative.

This clone was picked up a small number of times. This chain joins TRBV6-6 and TRBJ2-2, with 7 bases aligning to TRBD1. J gave up 4 bases and V 2 bases, and 4 bases lay outside the gene matches. CDR1 and CDR2 (germline): MNHNY, SVGAGI (reference sequence). CDR3 length: 15 residues. The chain's CDR3 is CASSYPNRGTGELFF. DNA of the CDR3: TGTGCCAGCAGTTACCCCAACAGGGGCACCGGGGAGCTGTTTTTT.

The V gene is TRBV4-3, the J gene TRBJ1-2; 9 bases agree with TRBD1. Germline values: CDR1 LGHNA, CDR2 YSLEER. With V trimmed by 0 bases and J by 8 bases, 7 bases remained unmatched. The CDR3 totals 15 residues. CDR3 amino acids: CASSQDLQGAGGYTF. The DNA for the CDR3 is TGCGCCAGCAGCCAAGACCTACAGGGGGCCGGAGGCTACACCTTC.

Turning to this clone: The sample holds other DNA sequences that translate to the same CDR3. The chain uses TRBV5-1 and TRBJ1-2, with D perhaps TRBD1 (5 bases). V was cut by 0 bases and J by 4 bases, with 7 bases left in between. The length of the CDR3 is 13 residues. Germline V lookup: CDR1 SGHRS, CDR2 YFSETQ. CDR3 bases: TGCGCCAGCAGCTTGGGAAGGGGCTATGGCTACACCTTC. Translation gives CASSLGRGYGYTF.

CDR3 nucleotide sequence: TGTGCCAGCACTCCGGGACAGGGGGCTTCCAATGAGCAGTTCTTC. Protein product: CASTPGQGASNEQFF. The V call is TRBV7-9, the J call TRBJ2-1, with 12 positions matching TRBD1. There are 15 residues in the CDR3. Germline V gene sequence: CDR1 SEHNR, CDR2 FQNEAQ (reference sequence). V gave up 7 bases and J gave up 6 bases; unmatched junction bases: 7.

V usage is TRBV4-3 and J usage is TRBJ1-4; 12 bases align to TRBD1. CDR3 size: 16 residues. Germline V gives CDR1 LGHNA, CDR2 YSLEER. V shed 4 bases and J 0 bases; nucleotides not matched to a gene: 0. CDR3 bases: TGCGCCAGCAGCCGGGACAGGGGGCCAACTAATGAAAAACTGTTTTTT. It encodes CASSRDRGPTNEKLFF.

For the CDR3, the DNA is TGTGCCAGCTCACCACCGTCAGGGGGTGATCAGCCCCAGCATTTT. This encodes CASSPPSGGDQPQHF. V is TRBV18 and J is TRBJ1-5; 7 bases align to TRBD1. V gave up 0 bases and J gave up 5 bases; unmatched junction bases: 4. The CDR3 contains 15 residues. Germline V lookup: CDR1 KGHSH, CDR2 LQKENI.

This chain uses TRBV25-1 with TRBJ1-1; D possibly corresponds to TRBD1 (5 bases). The V end lost 6 bases, the J end lost 2 bases, and 10 bases lay between the germline ends. This CDR3 spans 13 amino acids. Germline assignment: CDR1 MGHDK and CDR2 SYGVNS. The CDR3 bases are TGTGCCAGCAGATCGGACACTAACACTGAAGCTTTCTTT. Its translation is CASRSDTNTEAFF. The full variable domain, in which reference TRBV25-1 and TRBJ1-1 provide the parts outside the CDR3, is EADIYQTPRYLVIGTGKKITLECSQTMGHDKMYWYQQDPGMELHLIHYSYGVNSTEKGDLSSESTVSRIRTEHFPLTLESARPSHTSQYLCASRSDTNTEAFFGQGTRLTVV.

The rearrangement uses TRBV4-2 and TRBJ2-1; TRBD2 matches 9 bases. The CDR3 loop spans 19 amino acids. From germline, CDR1 is LGHNA and CDR2 YNFKEQ. V shed 1 base, J shed 10 bases, and the junction held 20 bases outside the gene matches. This chain's CDR3 is CASSQGAAVRRGGRNEQFF. CDR3 nucleotides: TGTGCCAGCAGCCAAGGGGCTGCGGTTAGGCGGGGGGGCCGAAACGAGCAGTTCTTC.

The chain joins TRBV4-2 to TRBJ2-1; TRBD1 might be the D (5 bases). The CDR3 loop spans 15 amino acids. V shed 3 bases and J shed 8 bases, with 17 bases lying between them. CDR1 and CDR2 from the germline V gene are LGHNA and YNFKEQ. The CDR3 here is CASSHLHVRGDEQFF. CDR3 sequence (DNA): TGTGCCAGCAGCCACCTCCATGTTAGGGGCGATGAGCAGTTCTTC.

This clone was observed a handful of times. The V gene is TRBV13, the J gene TRBJ1-3, with TRBD1 matching over 7 bases. V shed 4 bases, J shed 5 bases, and the junction held 5 bases outside the gene matches. The V gene's germline CDR1 is PRHDT and CDR2 FYEKMQ (reference sequence). The CDR3 covers 14 residues. The chain's CDR3 is CASSSTGTRNTIYF. The CDR3 bases are TGTGCCAGCAGCTCGACAGGGACGCGAAACACCATATATTTT.

The rearrangement joins TRBV11-2 to TRBJ2-1; perhaps TRBD2 as D (5 bases). V dropped 2 bases and J dropped 6 bases, with 20 bases sitting between them. The CDR3 is 17 amino acids. The germline V gene encodes CDR1 SGHAT and CDR2 FQNNGV. In DNA, the CDR3 is TGTGCCAGCAGCTTAATCAGGCTAGCTGGTCGTTCCAATGAGCAGTTCTTC. Protein sequence: CASSLIRLAGRSNEQFF.

J is TRBJ1-6 and V is TRBV19; TRBD1 is a possible D gene (5 bases). This CDR3 contains 17 residues. Germline values: CDR1 LNHDA, CDR2 SQIVND (reference sequence). V was shortened by 5 bases and J by 0 bases, with 14 bases between the two germline ends. The CDR3 DNA reads TGTGCCAGTAGTCTACGGCGTACAGGCTCCTATAATTCACCCCTCCACTTT. Translating it yields CASSLRRTGSYNSPLHF.

V usage is TRBV28 and J usage is TRBJ2-5; 8 bases match TRBD1. The trim removed 6 bases at V and 3 bases at J, leaving 6 bases unmatched. In germline, CDR1 is MDHEN, CDR2 SYDVKM. This CDR3 is 14 amino acids long. The CDR3 DNA sequence: TGTGCCAGCAGACCCCGGACAGGGAAAGAGACCCAGTACTTC. Translating gives CASRPRTGKETQYF.

The CDR3 DNA reads TGTGCCAGCAGCCGGCTTTACGCGAACACCGGGGAGCTGTTTTTT. It codes for CASSRLYANTGELFF. This sequence joins TRBV14 and TRBJ2-2; D remains ambiguous. The CDR3 has 15 amino acids. V lost 4 bases and J lost 0, with 9 bases in between. Germline values: CDR1 SGHDN, CDR2 FVKESK.

This chain joins TRBV27 and TRBJ2-5; possible D gene TRBD2, 7 bases. Trimming removed 2 bases at V and 2 bases at J, with 9 bases between. This CDR3 region has 14 residues. Germline V CDR1 and CDR2: MNHEY, SMNVEV (reference sequence). The chain's CDR3 is CASSLAGAQETQYF. For the CDR3, the DNA is TGTGCCAGCAGTTTAGCGGGGGCTCAAGAGACCCAGTACTTC.

The V and J genes are TRBV6-1 and TRBJ1-5, with D possibly matching TRBD1 (5 bases). V lost 2 bases, J lost 5 bases, and 13 bases lay in between. The CDR3 has 15 amino acids. Germline assignment: CDR1 MNHNS and CDR2 SASEGT. The CDR3 DNA reads TGTGCCAGCAGTGAATTGGGCGGGGGGTATCAGCCCCAGCATTTT. Its translation is CASSELGGGYQPQHF.

A remark on this clone: A junction boundary mismatches the germline segment, possibly from a read error. The CDR3 DNA reads as TGTGCCAGCAGCCTAGGGTATGGACTCGCGCGCCATTTT. It is translated as CASSLGYGLARHF. The gene calls are TRBV4-2 and TRBJ2-3; D perhaps matches TRBD2 (5 bases). The V gene's germline CDR1 is LGHNA and CDR2 YNFKEQ. The CDR3 sequence is 13 residues long.

The chain uses TRBV25-1 and TRBJ1-4, with D possibly TRBD1 on 5 matching bases. Germline lookup yields CDR1 MGHDK and CDR2 SYGVNS. This CDR3 is 14 amino acids long. V was pared by 3 bases and J by 10 bases, with 15 bases between. This chain's CDR3 is CASSDRGEGVKLFF. DNA for the CDR3: TGTGCCAGCAGTGATCGGGGGGAAGGTGTAAAACTGTTTTTT. Together with reference TRBV25-1 and TRBJ1-4, the CDR3 gives the full variable domain: EADIYQTPRYLVIGTGKKITLECSQTMGHDKMYWYQQDPGMELHLIHYSYGVNSTEKGDLSSESTVSRIRTEHFPLTLESARPSHTSQYLCASSDRGEGVKLFFGSGTQLSVL.

This chain links TRBV6-5 with TRBJ1-3; D is unclear. Trimming stripped 0 bases from V and 1 base from J, with 7 bases between. The CDR3 totals 15 residues. From germline, CDR1 is MNHEY and CDR2 SVGAGI. The CDR3 loop is CASSYSPGSGNTIYF. In nucleotides, the CDR3 is TGTGCCAGCAGTTACTCGCCCGGGTCTGGAAACACCATATATTTT.

The J gene is TRBJ1-1, the V gene TRBV21-1; TRBD1, the table's D call, was not compared with the DNA. TRBV21-1 is a pseudogene segment. The CDR3 extends over 14 amino acids. In nucleotides, the CDR3 is TGTGCCAGCAGCAGAAGACGACAGAACACTGAAGCTTTCTTT. Translating it yields CASSRRRQNTEAFF.

This clone was seen a handful of times. The V and J genes are TRBV6-1 and TRBJ1-4; 8 bases fit TRBD1. The CDR3 sequence is 14 residues long. After removal of 6 bases from V and 8 bases from J, the junction contained 8 bases not matched to a gene. From germline, CDR1 is MNHNS and CDR2 SASEGT. CDR3: CASRPGGEWEKLFF. The CDR3 DNA sequence: TGTGCCAGCAGGCCAGGGGGCGAATGGGAAAAACTGTTTTTT.

The V call is TRBV28, the J call TRBJ1-1; weak D call: TRBD1 (6 bases). This CDR3 has 18 amino acids. Germline V CDR1 and CDR2: MDHEN, SYDVKM. V was clipped by 6 bases and J by 0 bases, with 23 bases between them. In nucleotides, the CDR3 is TGTGCCAGCAGCCTCTGGGGGGGCGGACGGAACATGAACACTGAAGCTTTCTTT. Its translation: CASSLWGGGRNMNTEAFF.

The chain joins TRBV4-1 to TRBJ2-1; TRBD2 might be the D (6 bases). Germline V gene lookup returns CDR1 MGHRA and CDR2 YSYEKL. The CDR3 totals 17 residues. V dropped 4 bases and J dropped 0 bases, with 16 bases sitting between them. The CDR3, as DNA: TGCGCCAGCAGCCCAAAGGGTGGACTAATCTCCTACAATGAGCAGTTCTTC. This gives the protein CASSPKGGLISYNEQFF.

This clone was found a few times. At one end, the junction sequence differs from germline, possibly due to a read error. The chain combines TRBV2 with TRBJ1-1, with unresolved D. The CDR3 consists of 11 residues. Germline V gene sequence: CDR1 SNHLY, CDR2 FYNNEI. CDR3 region: CASSATSIGLF. CDR3 sequence (DNA): TGTGCCAGCAGTGCTACTTCGATTGGGCTCTTT.

The chain uses TRBV5-1 and TRBJ2-2, with D possibly matching TRBD1 (6 bases). CDR3 length equals 17 residues. Germline lookup yields CDR1 SGHRS and CDR2 YFSETQ. The V end lost 4 bases, the J end lost 5 bases, and 21 bases lay between the germline ends. As DNA, the CDR3 is TGCGCCAGCAGCGAGAGCCCACAGGGAAGGCGTACCGGGGAGCTGTTTTTT. Protein: CASSESPQGRRTGELFF.

The genes are TRBV7-2 and TRBJ2-1; the match to TRBD1 covers 7 bases. The germline gives CDR1 SGHTA, CDR2 FQGNSA. This CDR3 region has 15 residues. V was clipped by 5 bases and J by 4 bases; unmatched bases: 8. The CDR3 sequence: CASSPDRTAYNEQFF. For the CDR3, the DNA is TGTGCCAGCAGCCCGGACAGGACAGCTTACAATGAGCAGTTCTTC.

In its sample, this clone was seen once. V is TRBV27 and J is TRBJ2-3, with 8 positions matching TRBD2. CDR3 length equals 16 residues. Germline-derived CDR1 and CDR2 are MNHEY and SMNVEV (reference sequence). The V segment lost 5 bases and the J segment 2 bases; nucleotides outside the gene matches: 9. CDR3 sequence reads: CASSPWTSRNTDTQYF. In DNA, the CDR3 is TGTGCCAGCAGTCCCTGGACTAGCCGGAACACAGATACGCAGTATTTT.

V is TRBV4-2 and J is TRBJ2-5, with a tentative D call TRBD2 (7 bases). The CDR3 extends over 16 amino acids. V lost 1 base to trimming and J lost 1 base, with 13 bases between them. Germline CDR1 LGHNA, CDR2 YNFKEQ. The CDR3 coding sequence is TGTGCCAGCAGCCAAGGTGGGGGGGCACTCCAAGAGACCCAGTACTTC. Its translation: CASSQGGGALQETQYF.